Below are 9 T cell receptor beta chains sequenced from a single sample in a study of shared clonotypes between healthy human individuals. Profiling relied on immunoSEQ multiplex PCR, and the TCRdb table lists in-frame clones only, not all of them. Of a few million clones listed, 85% to 95% were seen once; the top ten hold about 0.41%. The sequencing input was naive CD4+ T cells from PBMCs. Subset defined: CD45RA+ positively selected. These receptors were obtained from a man between 18 and 29 years old in good health. Some clones in this sample may be carry-over from other donors' samples.

The chain employs TRBV11-2 and TRBJ1-6; D is unresolved. Per germline, CDR1 SGHAT and CDR2 FQNNGV. This CDR3 has 16 amino acids. V lost 3 bases, J lost 9 bases, and 18 bases lay in between. CDR3 in amino acids: CASSFPGLRASSPLHF. The CDR3 nucleotides read TGTGCCAGCAGCTTCCCGGGCCTAAGGGCGAGTTCACCCCTCCACTTT.

This chain links TRBV5-1 with TRBJ1-1; D remains unclear. In germline, CDR1 is SGHRS, CDR2 YFSETQ. Trimming pared 0 bases from V and 5 bases from J, leaving 11 bases between. This CDR3 has 14 residues. CDR3: CASSLEYSGTEAFF. DNA for the CDR3: TGCGCCAGCAGCTTGGAGTACAGTGGTACTGAAGCTTTCTTT.

The V gene is TRBV28, the J gene TRBJ2-4; 10 bases line up with TRBD2. This CDR3 region has 15 residues. Germline lookup yields CDR1 MDHEN and CDR2 SYDVKM. Unmatched junction bases numbered 6, after V lost 2 bases and J lost 8 bases. The CDR3 DNA reads TGTGCCAGCAGTTTAAAAGCGGGAGGGGGGGACATTCAGTACTTC. It codes for CASSLKAGGGDIQYF.

This clone was detected once. The chain joins TRBV11-3 to TRBJ2-3; 7 bases map to TRBD2. CDR3 length: 17 residues. Germline V gene lookup returns CDR1 SGHNT and CDR2 YENEEA. V lost 2 bases and J lost 0; bases outside the gene matches: 8. The CDR3 is CASSLRGSSGSTDTQYF. In DNA, the CDR3 is TGTGCCAGCAGCTTACGCGGGAGCAGCGGAAGCACAGATACGCAGTATTTT.

The chain combines TRBV6-1 with TRBJ1-5; no definite D call. Germline V gives CDR1 MNHNS, CDR2 SASEGT. The CDR3 sequence is 9 residues long. The V end lost 10 bases, the J end lost 9 bases, and 7 bases lay between the germline ends. CDR3 sequence reads: CAMALPQHF. The CDR3 nucleotides read TGTGCCATGGCACTGCCCCAGCATTTT.

The V and J genes are TRBV6-5 and TRBJ2-7, with 8 bases aligning to TRBD2. Germline V gene sequence: CDR1 MNHEY, CDR2 SVGAGI. CDR3 length equals 13 residues. V was clipped by 6 bases and J by 5 bases; unmatched bases: 6. CDR3 protein: CASRPPGLDEQYF. CDR3 nucleotides: TGTGCCAGCAGACCGCCGGGACTAGACGAGCAGTACTTC.

The chain links TRBV11-2 to TRBJ1-1, with TRBD1 as a possible D gene (6 bases). Trimming shortened V by 5 bases and J by 3 bases, and 10 bases separated the two germline ends. The CDR3 loop spans 13 amino acids. Germline V gene data show CDR1 as SGHAT and CDR2 as FQNNGV. The CDR3 protein is CASSHGQYTEAFF. DNA for the CDR3: TGTGCCAGCAGCCATGGACAGTACACTGAAGCTTTCTTT.

This chain joins TRBV19 and TRBJ2-1; TRBD2 aligns across 15 bases. CDR3 size: 16 residues. Germline CDR1 LNHDA, CDR2 SQIVND (reference sequence). With V trimmed by 5 bases and J by 7 bases, 6 bases remained unmatched. The CDR3 sequence is CASSGQGTSGRNEQFF. The CDR3 region has the DNA TGTGCCAGTAGTGGCCAGGGGACTAGCGGGAGGAATGAGCAGTTCTTC. The full variable domain, rest sourced from reference TRBV19 and TRBJ2-1, is DGGITQSPKYLFRKEGQNVTLSCEQNLNHDAMYWYRQDPGQGLRLIYYSQIVNDFQKGDIAEGYSVSREKKESFPLTVTSAQKNPTAFYLCASSGQGTSGRNEQFFGPGTRLTVL.

This clone was detected only a few times. V gene TRBV30 combines with J gene TRBJ1-1; maybe TRBD1 (5 bases). Germline CDR1 and CDR2: GTSNPN and SVGIG (reference sequence). Trimming took 3 bases from V and 1 from J, leaving 9 bases between them. The CDR3 has 13 residues. This CDR3 is CAWSPGGNTEAFF. CDR3 coding DNA: TGTGCCTGGAGCCCTGGGGGGAACACTGAAGCTTTCTTT. Together with reference TRBV30 and TRBJ1-1, the CDR3 gives the full variable domain: SQTIHQWPATLVQPVGSPLSLECTVEGTSNPNLYWYRQAAGRGLQLLFYSVGIGQISSEVPQNLSASRPQDRQFILSSKKLLLSDSGFYLCAWSPGGNTEAFFGQGTRLTVV.